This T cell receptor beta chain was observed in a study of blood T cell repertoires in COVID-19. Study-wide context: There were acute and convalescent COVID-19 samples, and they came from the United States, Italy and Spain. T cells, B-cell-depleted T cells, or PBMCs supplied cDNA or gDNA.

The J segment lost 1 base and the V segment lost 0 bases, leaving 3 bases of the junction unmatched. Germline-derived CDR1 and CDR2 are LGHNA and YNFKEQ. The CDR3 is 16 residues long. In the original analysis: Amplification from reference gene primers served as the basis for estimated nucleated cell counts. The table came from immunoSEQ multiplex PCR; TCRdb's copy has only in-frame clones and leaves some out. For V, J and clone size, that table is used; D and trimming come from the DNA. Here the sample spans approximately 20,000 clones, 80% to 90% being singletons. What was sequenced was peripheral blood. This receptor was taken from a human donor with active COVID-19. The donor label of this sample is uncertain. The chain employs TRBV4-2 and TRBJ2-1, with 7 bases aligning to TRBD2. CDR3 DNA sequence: TGTGCCAGCAGCCAAGATTTCGGGGGGTCCTACAATGAGCAGTTCTTC. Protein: CASSQDFGGSYNEQFF.